This T cell receptor (beta chain) was recorded in a study of blood T cells in healthy people across ages. General study findings and limits: Conclusively comparing naive with antigen-experienced cells was impossible with unsorted PBMCs.

CDR3 length equals 15 residues. The V end lost 6 bases, the J end lost 5 bases, and 17 bases lay between the germline ends. Germline values: CDR1 MDHEN, CDR2 SYDVKM. Of note for this clonotype: Its target is not known.

Next came a second PCR, run for about 6 to 12 cycles, which used a sample-barcoded 5' primer along with a J-beta primer mix. TCRdb re-called the 5' RACE reads through MiXCR, storing one row per CDR3 protein. The sample yields about 720,000 distinct CDR3 sequences, approximately 21% seen once. V and J are TRBV28 and TRBJ2-1; no firm D call. The clonotype comes from a man aged 70-80 years in good health. What was sequenced was blood. CDR3 in amino acids: CASSTAEPADNEQFF. Written as DNA, the CDR3 is TGTGCCAGCAGCACCGCCGAGCCTGCAGACAATGAGCAGTTCTTC.